This T cell receptor (beta chain) derives from a study of identical twins. The study, taken as a whole, reports: Zero-insertion findings could be partly confounded by invariant cells (MAIT and iNKT cells). The same donors were not followed; conclusions instead depended on cross-sectional statistical analysis.

A universal primer site was added by template switching, and unique molecular identifiers were carried by the cDNA. TCRdb ran MiXCR on the 5' RACE reads and lists one entry per CDR3 protein. This sample has 500,000 to 700,000 distinct CDR3 sequences, with under 8.5% found just once. Germline CDR1 reads SGHRS; CDR2 reads YFSETQ. The V end was cut by 0 bases, the J end by 7 bases, with 8 bases between. The CDR3 is made up of 13 amino acids. This clonotype turned up a few times. The antigen is undetermined. All of the donors were Caucasians in good health. These data were likewise used in another study, on yellow fever vaccine responses in identical twins.

This clonotype was sampled from a young woman in good health. The source material was PBMCs. The V gene is TRBV5-1, the J gene TRBJ2-4, with D unclear. CDR3 bases: TGCGCCAGCAGCTTGGTAACGGATAACATTCAGTACTTC. Its protein product is CASSLVTDNIQYF.